The clone carrying this TCR beta chain appeared a few times. Its antigen is undetermined. Naivety among CD8 cells was defined by CD45RO negativity and positive CCR7 selection, thereby excluding terminally differentiated effector memory CD45RA+ cells. Deep was the level used in running the assay. The assay was immunoSEQ multiplex PCR, and TCRdb's table has in-frame clones only and misses some. This sample yields 650,000 to 800,000 clones, of which under 95% are seen a single time; approximately 24% belongs to the top ten. V shed 6 bases and J shed 7 bases, with 10 bases lying between them. The CDR3 extends over 12 amino acids. Germline V gene data show CDR1 as SEHNR and CDR2 as FQNEAQ (reference sequence). This entry is derived from a study of shared clonotypes between healthy human individuals. Overall study findings and caveats: The naive CD4 repertoires of several donors were compared, and around 5% of clonotypes were shared.

The sequencing sample was made of naive CD8+ T cells sorted from blood. The chain combines TRBV7-9 with TRBJ1-5; D might be TRBD1 (5 bases). The source of this sequence is a man aged 30 to 39 in good health. The CDR3: CASSPDSQPQHF. The DNA for the CDR3 is TGTGCCAGCAGTCCCGACAGCCAGCCCCAGCATTTT.